This TCR beta chain was recovered during a study of T-cell memory formation after mild COVID-19. Germline CDR1 and CDR2: SGHDN and FVKESK. V was pared by 1 base and J by 0 bases, with 7 bases between. This CDR3 contains 15 residues. From the 5' RACE reads, TCRdb called clonotypes with MiXCR, one entry per CDR3 protein. The table has 250,000 to 350,000 distinct CDR3 sequences, roughly an eighth seen once. The chain links TRBV14 to TRBJ2-1; D gene uncertain. Sequenced material: PBMCs or a T cell subset sorted from them (not recorded which). The source of this sequence is a man aged 18 to 30 who had mild COVID-19 (a few samples of this study predate the infection). Cell type and time point are not known. The CDR3 bases are TGTGCCAGCAGCCAAGTCGCAGGCTCCTACAATGAGCAGTTCTTC. Translating gives CASSQVAGSYNEQFF.